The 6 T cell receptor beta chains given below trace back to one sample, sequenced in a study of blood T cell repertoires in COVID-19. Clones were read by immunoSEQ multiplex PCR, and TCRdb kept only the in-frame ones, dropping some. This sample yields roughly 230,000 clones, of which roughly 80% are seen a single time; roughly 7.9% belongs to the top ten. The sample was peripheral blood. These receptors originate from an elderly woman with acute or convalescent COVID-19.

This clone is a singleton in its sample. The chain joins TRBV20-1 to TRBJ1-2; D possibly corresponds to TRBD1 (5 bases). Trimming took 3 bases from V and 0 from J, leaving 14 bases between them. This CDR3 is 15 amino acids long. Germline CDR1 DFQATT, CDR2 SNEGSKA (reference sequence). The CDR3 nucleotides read TGCAGTGCTAGTGGAACCCCGACAGCTAACTATGGCTACACCTTC. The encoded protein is CSASGTPTANYGYTF.

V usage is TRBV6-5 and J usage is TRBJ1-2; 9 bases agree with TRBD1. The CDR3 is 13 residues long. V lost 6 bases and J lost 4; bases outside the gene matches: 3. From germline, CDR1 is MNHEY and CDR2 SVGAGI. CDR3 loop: CASRPDRGYGYTF. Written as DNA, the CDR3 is TGTGCCAGCAGGCCGGACAGGGGCTATGGCTACACCTTC.

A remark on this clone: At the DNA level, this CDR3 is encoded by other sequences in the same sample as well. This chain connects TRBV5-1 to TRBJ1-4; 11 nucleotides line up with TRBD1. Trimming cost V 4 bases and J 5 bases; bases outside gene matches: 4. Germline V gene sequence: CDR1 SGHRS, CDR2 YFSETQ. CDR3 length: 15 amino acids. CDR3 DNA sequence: TGCGCCAGCAGCCCCAGGACAGGGGGCAATGAAAAACTGTTTTTT. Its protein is CASSPRTGGNEKLFF.

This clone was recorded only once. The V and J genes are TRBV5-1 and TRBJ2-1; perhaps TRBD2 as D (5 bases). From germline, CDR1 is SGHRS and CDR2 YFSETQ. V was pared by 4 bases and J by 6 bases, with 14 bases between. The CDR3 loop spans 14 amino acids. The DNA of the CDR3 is TGCGCCAGCAGCATACCTAGCTCTGGCAATGAGCAGTTCTTC. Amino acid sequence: CASSIPSSGNEQFF.

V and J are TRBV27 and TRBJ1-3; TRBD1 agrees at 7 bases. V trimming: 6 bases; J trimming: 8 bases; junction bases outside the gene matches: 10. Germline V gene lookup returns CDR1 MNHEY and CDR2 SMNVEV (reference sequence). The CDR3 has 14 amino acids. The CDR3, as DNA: TGTGCCAGCAGGGCTGGGACAGCCTCCGACACCATATATTTT. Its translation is CASRAGTASDTIYF.

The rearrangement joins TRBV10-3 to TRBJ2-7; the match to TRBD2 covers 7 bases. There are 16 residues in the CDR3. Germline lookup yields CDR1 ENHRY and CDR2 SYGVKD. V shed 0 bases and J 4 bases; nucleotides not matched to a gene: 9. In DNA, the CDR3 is TGTGCCATCAGTGAGTCGACGGGCGGGAGTCGGTACGAGCAGTACTTC. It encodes CAISESTGGSRYEQYF.